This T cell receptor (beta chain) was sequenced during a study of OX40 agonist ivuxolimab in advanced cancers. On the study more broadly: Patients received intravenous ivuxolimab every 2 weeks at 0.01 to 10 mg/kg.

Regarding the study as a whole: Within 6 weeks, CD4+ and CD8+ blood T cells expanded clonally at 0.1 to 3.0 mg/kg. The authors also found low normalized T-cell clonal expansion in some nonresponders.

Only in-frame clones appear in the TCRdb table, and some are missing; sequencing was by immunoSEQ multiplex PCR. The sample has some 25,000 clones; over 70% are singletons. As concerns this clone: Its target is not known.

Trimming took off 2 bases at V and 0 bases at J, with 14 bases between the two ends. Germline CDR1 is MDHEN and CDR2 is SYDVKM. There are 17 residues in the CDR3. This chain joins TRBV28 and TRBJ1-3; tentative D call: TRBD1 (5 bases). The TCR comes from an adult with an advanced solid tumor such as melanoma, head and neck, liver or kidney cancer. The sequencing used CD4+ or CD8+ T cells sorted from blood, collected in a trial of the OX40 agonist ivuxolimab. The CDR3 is CASSLTGPVSSGNTIYF. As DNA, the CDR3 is TGTGCCAGCAGTTTAACGGGACCTGTGAGCTCTGGAAACACCATATATTTT.